The present T cell receptor beta chain was sequenced within a study of blood T cell repertoires in COVID-19. In the study overall: Samples came from the United States, Italy and Spain, spanning acute and convalescent COVID-19. Sources were T cells, B-cell-depleted T cells, or PBMCs; the material itself was cDNA or gDNA.

Original processing notes: Researchers report that nucleated cell counts were estimated from reference gene primer amplification. Clones were read by immunoSEQ multiplex PCR, and TCRdb kept only the in-frame ones, dropping some. From that table come the V and J calls and clone size; the DNA was used to work out D and trimming. Of some 200,000 clones listed, 80% to 85% were seen once; the top ten hold more than 2.5%. Sequencing was performed on peripheral blood. The TCR originated in a woman under 40 who had recovered from COVID-19.

This CDR3 reads CASSFMGLSSYEQYF. CDR3 DNA: TGTGCCAGCAGCTTCATGGGCCTCAGCTCCTACGAGCAGTACTTC. This sequence joins TRBV28 and TRBJ2-7; D not certain. Between the trimmed V and J ends, which lost 6 bases and 0 bases, there was a span of 15 bases. Germline V gene lookup returns CDR1 MDHEN and CDR2 SYDVKM. This CDR3 has 15 residues.